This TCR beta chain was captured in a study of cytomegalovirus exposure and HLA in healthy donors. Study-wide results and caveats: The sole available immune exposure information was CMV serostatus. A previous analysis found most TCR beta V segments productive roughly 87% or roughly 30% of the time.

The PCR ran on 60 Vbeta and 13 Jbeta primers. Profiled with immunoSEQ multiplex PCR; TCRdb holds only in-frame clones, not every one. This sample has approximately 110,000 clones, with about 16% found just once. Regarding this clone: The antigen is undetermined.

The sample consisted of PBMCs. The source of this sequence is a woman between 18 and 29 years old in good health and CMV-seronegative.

CDR3 amino acids: CAWSVLSGRATDTQYF. The DNA for the CDR3 is TGTGCCTGGAGTGTCCTTAGCGGGAGGGCCACAGATACGCAGTATTTT. The chain carries TRBV30 and TRBJ2-3; 11 bases map to TRBD2. J lost 2 bases, V lost 0 bases, and 4 bases had no gene match. The CDR3 totals 16 residues. CDR1 and CDR2 from the germline V gene are GTSNPN and SVGIG (reference sequence).